This TCR beta chain was identified during a study of blood T cell repertoires in COVID-19. Study-wide background: Sites across the United States, Italy and Spain contributed samples from acute and convalescent COVID-19. The analysed material was cDNA or gDNA that came from T cells, B-cell-depleted T cells, or PBMCs.

V was clipped by 5 bases and J by 4 bases, with 12 bases between them. This CDR3 is built from 13 residues. CDR1 and CDR2 from the germline V gene are SGHTA and FQGNSA. In the original analysis: Reference gene primer amplification gave estimated nucleated cell counts. Assay: immunoSEQ multiplex PCR; the TCRdb copy retains only in-frame clones and omits some. Clonal size and the V and J genes are those of that table, whereas D and trimming came from the DNA. This sample has 70,000 to 100,000 clones, with roughly 89% found just once. J is TRBJ2-7 and V is TRBV7-2, with D possibly being TRBD2 (6 bases). This TCR came from a woman at least 80 years old with active or convalescent COVID-19. Input material: peripheral blood. The CDR3 DNA reads TGTGCCAGCAGCCTGAGGAGCGGGTACGAGCAGTACTTC. Translation gives CASSLRSGYEQYF.